This T cell receptor beta chain was identified in a study of T cells in Graves' hyperthyroidism and ophthalmopathy. Germline V lookup: CDR1 MDHEN, CDR2 SYDVKM. V was clipped by 8 bases and J by 9 bases, with 20 bases between them. This CDR3 comprises 13 residues. Amplification targeted TCR beta CDR3 regions from RNA transcripts. First-round RT-PCR with HTBI primers amplified the TCR CDR3 region. TCRdb ran MiXCR on the multiplex PCR reads and lists one entry per CDR3 protein. In the table there are approximately 400,000 distinct CDR3 sequences, about a fifth of which are singletons. The sample holds many counts of this clonotype. Exclusion of patients followed from uncontrolled infection, other autoimmune disease, pregnancy or lactation. Diagnoses rested on clinical symptoms, serum thyroxine and TRAb, thyroid ultrasound and orbital computed tomography.

The origin of this receptor is a man between 18 and 35 years old with Graves' ophthalmopathy. The genes are TRBV28 and TRBJ2-7, with TRBD1 as a possible D gene (5 bases). The sample consisted of blood. The CDR3 DNA sequence: TGTGCCAGCCGGGCAGGGCCTGGTAGTGGGCAGTACTTC. It codes for CASRAGPGSGQYF.